This TCR beta chain came from a study of blood T cell repertoires in COVID-19. The wider study: Samples taken during acute and convalescent COVID-19 were collected in the United States, Italy and Spain. T cells, B-cell-depleted T cells, or PBMCs provided the cDNA or gDNA that served as material.

Original analysis: It was from reference gene primer amplification that nucleated cell counts were estimated. Only in-frame clones appear in the TCRdb table, and some are missing; sequencing was by immunoSEQ multiplex PCR. V and J calls and clone size are copied from that table; D and trimming were computed from the DNA. The sample holds 390,000 or so clones, around 87% seen once. CDR3 size: 11 residues. Germline loops: CDR1 SGHNT, CDR2 YYREEE (reference sequence). The V end was cut by 4 bases, the J end by 8 bases, with 7 bases between. This sequence originates from a man between 18 and 35 years old with active or convalescent COVID-19. The specimen was peripheral blood. The V call is TRBV5-4, the J call TRBJ2-1; D ambiguous. The CDR3 sequence: CASSTDYEQFF. CDR3 nucleotides: TGTGCCAGCAGCACCGACTATGAGCAGTTCTTC.